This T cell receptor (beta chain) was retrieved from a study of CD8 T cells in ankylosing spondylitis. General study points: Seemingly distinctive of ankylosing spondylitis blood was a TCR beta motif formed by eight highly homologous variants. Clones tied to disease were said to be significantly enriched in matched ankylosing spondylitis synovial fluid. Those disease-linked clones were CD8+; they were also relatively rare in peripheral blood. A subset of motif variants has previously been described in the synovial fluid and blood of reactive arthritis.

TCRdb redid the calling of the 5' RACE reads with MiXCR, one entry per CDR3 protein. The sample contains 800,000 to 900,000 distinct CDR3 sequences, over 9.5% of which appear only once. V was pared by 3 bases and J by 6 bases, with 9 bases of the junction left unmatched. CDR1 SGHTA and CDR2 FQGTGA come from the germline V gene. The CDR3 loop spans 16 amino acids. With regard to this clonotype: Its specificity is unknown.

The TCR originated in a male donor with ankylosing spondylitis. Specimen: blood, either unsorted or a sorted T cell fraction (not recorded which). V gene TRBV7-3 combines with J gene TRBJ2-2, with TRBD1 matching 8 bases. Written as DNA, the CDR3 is TGTGCCAGCAGCTTCGGACAGGGTACATCTTCCGGGGAGCTGTTTTTT. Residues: CASSFGQGTSSGELFF. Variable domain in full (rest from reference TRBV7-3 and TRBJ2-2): GAGVSQTPSNKVTEKGKYVELRCDPISGHTALYWYRQSLGQGPEFLIYFQGTGAADDSGLPNDRFFAVRPEGSVSTLKIQRTERGDSAVYLCASSFGQGTSSGELFFGEGSRLTVL.